Presented here are 31 T cell receptor beta chains from one specimen sequenced in a study of CD8 T cells in Susac syndrome. The RNA, about 0.5 to 1 ug, was put through reverse transcription using random hexamers. TCRdb independently ran MiXCR on the immunoSEQ multiplex PCR reads; one entry per CDR3 protein. The sample includes approximately 150,000 distinct CDR3 sequences, approximately 94% of them seen just once. The sequenced sample consisted of CD4+ T cells from PBMCs. The receptors derive from a human donor in good health.

This chain links TRBV12-3 or TRBV12-4 with TRBJ1-2, with 9 bases fitting TRBD1. This CDR3 comprises 15 residues. Germline trimming cut 5 bases from V and 6 bases from J; bases unmatched to any gene: 10. The CDR3 loop is CASSNTGTGIHGYTF. The CDR3 nucleotides read TGTGCCAGCAGTAACACCGGGACAGGGATTCATGGCTACACCTTC.

This chain connects TRBV12-3 or TRBV12-4 to TRBJ1-1; TRBD1 aligns across 8 bases. This CDR3 spans 15 amino acids. Trimming cost V 4 bases and J 3 bases; bases outside gene matches: 7. The CDR3 DNA sequence: TGTGCCAGCAGTTCGGCAGGGGGCCGTGACACTGAAGCTTTCTTT. Its protein is CASSSAGGRDTEAFF.

This clonotype was seen only once. This sequence joins TRBV6-1 and TRBJ2-6; D is ambiguous. The CDR3 totals 13 residues. V lost 7 bases, J lost 2 bases, and 6 bases lay in between. Per the germline V gene, CDR1 is MNHNS and CDR2 is SASEGT. CDR3 region: CASNSPGANVLTF. In DNA, the CDR3 is TGTGCCAGCAACTCCCCTGGGGCCAACGTCCTGACTTTC.

The rearrangement joins TRBV27 to TRBJ2-7, with 15 bases lining up with TRBD2. V was clipped by 5 bases and J by 9 bases; unmatched bases: 8. Germline V CDR1 and CDR2: MNHEY, SMNVEV (reference sequence). CDR3 length: 15 amino acids. The CDR3: CASSLRTSGRAVQYF. Written as DNA, the CDR3 is TGTGCCAGCAGTCTCCGGACTAGCGGGAGGGCCGTGCAGTACTTC.

The chain links TRBV24-1 to TRBJ2-5; 7 positions agree with TRBD1. The V segment lost 2 bases and the J segment 4 bases; nucleotides outside the gene matches: 6. Germline CDR1 is KGHDR and CDR2 is SFDVKD. The CDR3 sequence is 15 residues long. DNA for the CDR3: TGTGCCACCAGTGATTGGGGCAGGGGGAGAGAGACCCAGTACTTC. Protein sequence: CATSDWGRGRETQYF.

The genes are TRBV12-3 or TRBV12-4 and TRBJ2-5; tentatively, D is TRBD2 (5 bases). V dropped 8 bases and J dropped 1 base, with 14 bases sitting between them. This CDR3 contains 14 residues. This CDR3 is CASSSRVLQETQYF. The CDR3 DNA reads as TGTGCCAGCTCCTCGCGGGTGCTCCAAGAGACCCAGTACTTC.

The genes are TRBV2 and TRBJ1-5, with no clear D. The CDR3 sequence is 14 residues long. Between the trimmed V and J ends, which lost 3 bases and 0 bases, there was a span of 6 bases. The germline CDR1 and CDR2 sequences are SNHLY and FYNNEI. The CDR3 reads CASSDGFSNQPQHF. Here the CDR3 DNA reads TGTGCCAGCAGTGACGGTTTTAGCAATCAGCCCCAGCATTTT.

The CDR3 reads CASSPNGDEQYF. CDR3 DNA sequence: TGTGCCAGCTCACCTAACGGGGACGAGCAGTACTTC. V gene TRBV18 combines with J gene TRBJ2-7; tentative D call: TRBD2 (5 bases). From germline, CDR1 is KGHSH and CDR2 LQKENI. V dropped 3 bases and J dropped 5 bases, with 8 bases sitting between them. This CDR3 spans 12 amino acids.

The chain has TRBV12-3 or TRBV12-4 and TRBJ2-2; TRBD2 matches 10 bases. V trimming: 2 bases; J trimming: 2 bases; junction bases outside the gene matches: 5. This CDR3 is built from 17 residues. The CDR3 nucleotides are TGTGCCAGCAGTTTAAGCGGGAGGGCCCTAAACACCGGGGAGCTGTTTTTT. Protein: CASSLSGRALNTGELFF.

The CDR3 nucleotides read TGTGCCAGCAGCTTCAATCCCGGACAGGGGGACACTGAAGCTTTCTTT. Encoded protein: CASSFNPGQGDTEAFF. J is TRBJ1-1 and V is TRBV11-1, with 10 bases that match TRBD1. The germline gives CDR1 SGHAT, CDR2 FQDESV (reference sequence). The junction had 7 bases not matched to a gene; V was cut back by 3 bases and J by 3 bases. The CDR3 loop spans 16 amino acids. The full variable domain, completed using reference TRBV11-1 and TRBJ1-1, is EAEVAQSPRYKITEKSQAVAFWCDPISGHATLYWYRQILGQGPELLVQFQDESVVDDSQLPKDRFSAERLKGVDSTLKIQPAELGDSAMYLCASSFNPGQGDTEAFFGQGTRLTVV.

V gene TRBV7-8 combines with J gene TRBJ2-3; TRBD2 agrees at 8 bases. V shed 5 bases and J 4 bases; nucleotides not matched to a gene: 11. This CDR3 has 16 amino acids. Germline loops: CDR1 SGHVS, CDR2 FQNEAQ. The CDR3 nucleotides read TGTGCCAGCAGCCCCCTTGTCCTAGCGGGCCCAGATACGCAGTATTTT. Its protein product is CASSPLVLAGPDTQYF.

In the case of this clonotype: One junction end disagrees with the germline gene, perhaps due to a read error. The J gene is TRBJ2-7, the V gene TRBV11-2; 7 positions match TRBD1. Germline values: CDR1 SGHAT, CDR2 FQNNGV. The CDR3 is 14 residues long. The CDR3 region is CASSLGTVSNEQYF. The CDR3 DNA sequence: TGTGCCAGCAGCCTCGGGACAGTCTCCAACGAGCAGTACTTC.

The chain has TRBV28 and TRBJ2-7, with TRBD2 identical over 10 bases. V was clipped by 10 bases and J by 0 bases; unmatched bases: 21. The CDR3 is 19 amino acids. The germline V gene encodes CDR1 MDHEN and CDR2 SYDVKM. The CDR3 coding sequence is TGTGCCACCAAGTTTAGCCCCTGGACTAGCGGAATAACCTCCTACGAGCAGTACTTC. Its protein product is CATKFSPWTSGITSYEQYF.

J is TRBJ2-2 and V is TRBV5-4; 7 bases align to TRBD1. CDR1 and CDR2 from the germline V gene are SGHNT and YYREEE (reference sequence). The V and J ends lost 4 bases and 2 bases, in that order; junction bases with no gene match: 5. The CDR3 is 15 residues long. The CDR3, as DNA: TGTGCCAGCAGCGTCGGGACAGACAACACCGGGGAGCTGTTTTTT. This sequence encodes CASSVGTDNTGELFF.

V gene TRBV5-1 combines with J gene TRBJ2-5; TRBD1 matches at 7 bases. The CDR3 covers 15 residues. Trimming cost V 4 bases and J 5 bases; bases outside gene matches: 11. The germline V gene has CDR1 SGHRS and CDR2 YFSETQ. The chain's CDR3 is CASSPGTVPRETQYF. Written as DNA, the CDR3 is TGCGCCAGCAGCCCAGGGACAGTCCCTAGGGAGACCCAGTACTTC.

The V and J genes are TRBV27 and TRBJ2-7; 10 positions agree with TRBD1. The V gene end was trimmed by 5 bases and the J gene end by 4 bases; junction bases not matched to a gene: 5. The CDR3 length is 14 residues. The V gene's germline CDR1 is MNHEY and CDR2 SMNVEV (reference sequence). CDR3 DNA sequence: TGTGCCAGCAGTAACCGGGACAGGGGTTACGAGCAGTACTTC. As protein: CASSNRDRGYEQYF.

J is TRBJ2-3 and V is TRBV12-3 or TRBV12-4; TRBD2 might be the D (5 bases). CDR3 length: 13 amino acids. V lost 3 bases, J lost 4 bases, and 8 bases lay in between. In nucleotides, the CDR3 is TGTGCCAGCAGTTTTGTGGGAGCAGATACGCAGTATTTT. This codes for CASSFVGADTQYF.

As for this clonotype: One junction end disagrees with the germline gene, perhaps due to a read error. J is TRBJ2-7 and V is TRBV13; the D gene is possibly TRBD1 (6 bases). The germline V gene encodes CDR1 PRHDT and CDR2 FYEKMQ (reference sequence). CDR3 length: 15 amino acids. As DNA, the CDR3 is TGTGCCAGCAGCTCCCGATCCCACCTTCCCGGGACAACAGCTTTC. It yields the protein CASSSRSHLPGTTAF. Supplemented by reference TRBV13 and TRBJ2-7, the full variable domain reads AAGVIQSPRHLIKEKRETATLKCYPIPRHDTVYWYQQGPGQDPQFLISFYEKMQSDKGSIPDRFSAQQFSDYHSELNMSSLELGDSALYFCASSSRSHLPGTTAFGPGTRLTVT.

This clonotype was observed a single time. The chain uses TRBV19 and TRBJ2-7, with a weak D call TRBD1 (5 bases). V lost 6 bases and J 4 bases, leaving 16 bases between the germline ends. Germline V lookup: CDR1 LNHDA, CDR2 SQIVND (reference sequence). The CDR3 spans 14 residues. This CDR3 reads CASRGQGSGYEQYF. For the CDR3, the DNA is TGTGCCAGTAGAGGTCAGGGAAGTGGTTACGAGCAGTACTTC.

CDR3 sequence reads: CASSSHRDRGALYGYTF. The CDR3, as DNA: TGTGCCAGTAGTTCACACCGGGACAGGGGTGCACTCTATGGCTACACCTTC. The rearrangement joins TRBV19 to TRBJ1-2; 10 bases map to TRBD1. V shed 5 bases, J shed 4 bases, and the junction held 13 bases outside the gene matches. This CDR3 is 17 amino acids long. Germline lookup yields CDR1 LNHDA and CDR2 SQIVND (reference sequence).

The chain carries TRBV2 and TRBJ2-6, with TRBD1 matching over 8 bases. Per the germline V gene, CDR1 is SNHLY and CDR2 is FYNNEI. The V and J ends lost 6 bases and 2 bases, in that order; junction bases with no gene match: 6. CDR3 size: 16 residues. The CDR3: CASRLTGDAGANVLTF. CDR3 in DNA: TGTGCCAGCAGGCTGACAGGGGACGCTGGGGCCAACGTCCTGACTTTC.

J is TRBJ2-7 and V is TRBV18; D is unclear. CDR3 length equals 13 residues. The V end lost 3 bases, the J end lost 6 bases, and 12 bases lay between the germline ends. Germline V gene lookup returns CDR1 KGHSH and CDR2 LQKENI. CDR3 protein: CASSPGSVGEQYF. CDR3 DNA sequence: TGTGCCAGCTCACCTGGAAGCGTGGGCGAGCAGTACTTC.

The CDR3 DNA sequence: TGCAGTGCTAGAACAGGGCGATGGGCTTTCTTT. It specifies CSARTGRWAFF. The chain carries TRBV20-1 and TRBJ1-1; a weak D match, TRBD1 (6 bases). V was cut by 2 bases and J by 11 bases, with 12 bases left in between. Germline V gene lookup returns CDR1 DFQATT and CDR2 SNEGSKA (reference sequence). The CDR3 has 11 amino acids.

The chain joins TRBV18 to TRBJ1-1; TRBD1 matches 9 bases. Unmatched junction bases numbered 6, after V lost 6 bases and J lost 7 bases. This CDR3 is 13 amino acids long. Germline CDR1 is KGHSH and CDR2 is LQKENI. The CDR3 nucleotides are TGTGCCAGCTCGTCCGGGACAGGGAATGAAGCTTTCTTT. This gives the protein CASSSGTGNEAFF.

The rearrangement uses TRBV10-3 and TRBJ2-7; 7 nucleotides match TRBD2. CDR3 length: 17 residues. The junction had 20 bases not matched to a gene; V was cut back by 6 bases and J by 6 bases. Looked up from germline, CDR1 is ENHRY and CDR2 is SYGVKD. The CDR3 DNA sequence: TGTGCCATCAGCGCCACCCTCGGGACTAAAAATTTGGGCGAGCAGTACTTC. This encodes CAISATLGTKNLGEQYF.

V gene TRBV29-1 combines with J gene TRBJ2-7; 9 nucleotides align to TRBD1. V was clipped by 3 bases and J by 5 bases; unmatched bases: 14. In germline, CDR1 is SQVTM, CDR2 ANQGSEA. This CDR3 is 16 amino acids long. The chain's CDR3 is CSVDPRTGVSEDEQYF. The CDR3 DNA sequence: TGCAGCGTTGATCCGAGGACAGGGGTTAGTGAGGACGAGCAGTACTTC.

The chain has TRBV20-1 and TRBJ1-5, with 9 positions matching TRBD1. Looked up from germline, CDR1 is DFQATT and CDR2 is SNEGSKA (reference sequence). Trimming removed 5 bases from V and 3 bases from J; junction bases left unmatched: 11. The CDR3 spans 16 residues. CDR3: CSALTGGARANQPQHF. The CDR3 bases are TGCAGTGCTCTTACAGGGGGCGCAAGGGCCAATCAGCCCCAGCATTTT.

The J gene is TRBJ1-1, the V gene TRBV7-9; D gene unclear. Deletions cut 5 bases from V and 2 bases from J, with 21 bases between. CDR1 and CDR2 from the germline V gene are SEHNR and FQNEAQ (reference sequence). The CDR3 is 17 amino acids. CDR3 DNA: TGTGCCAGCAGCGCTCTTCCGGGAAAAGGCAATAACACTGAAGCTTTCTTT. Protein product: CASSALPGKGNNTEAFF.

V usage is TRBV12-3 or TRBV12-4 and J usage is TRBJ1-5; possible D gene TRBD1, 6 bases. V lost 1 base and J lost 6, with 19 bases in between. CDR3 length equals 17 residues. The CDR3 DNA reads TGTGCCAGCAGTTTAGAGAGGGGGGGAGGGGTCGGTCAGCCCCAGCATTTT. It codes for CASSLERGGGVGQPQHF.

DNA of the CDR3: TGTGCCAGCAGCACACAGTTGGAGCAGTACTTC. Protein: CASSTQLEQYF. V is TRBV5-5 and J is TRBJ2-7; the D is unclear. Germline V gene lookup returns CDR1 SGHKS and CDR2 YYEKEE (reference sequence). This CDR3 has 11 residues. With 4 bases removed from V and 7 bases from J, the gap between germline ends came to 9 bases.

This chain links TRBV29-1 with TRBJ1-3, with D possibly being TRBD1 (5 bases). Germline V lookup: CDR1 SQVTM, CDR2 ANQGSEA. The CDR3 runs to 13 residues. V was pared by 4 bases and J by 2 bases, with 9 bases between. DNA for the CDR3: TGCAGCGTTGTCCGGGGACCTGGAAACACCATATATTTT. Protein product: CSVVRGPGNTIYF.